The 25 T cell receptor beta chains given below trace back to one sample, sequenced in a study of T cell changes during pregnancy in multiple sclerosis. The assay was immunoSEQ multiplex PCR, and TCRdb's table has in-frame clones only and misses some. Of more than 35,000 clones listed, more than 75% are singletons. The specimen was CD8+ T cells from peripheral blood mononuclear cells, collected after pregnancy. Receptors originate from a female donor in good health, enrolled as a control in a pregnancy study.

CDR3 DNA: TGTGCCAGCAAAGCGGACAGTTTTAACACTGAAGCTTTCTTT. Its protein is CASKADSFNTEAFF. This chain joins TRBV27 and TRBJ1-1; TRBD1 might be the D (6 bases). CDR1 and CDR2 (germline): MNHEY, SMNVEV (reference sequence). Trimming stripped 7 bases from V and 2 bases from J, with 14 bases between. The CDR3 runs to 14 residues.

The chain combines TRBV10-3 with TRBJ2-6; 8 nucleotides align to TRBD1. The V gene's germline CDR1 is ENHRY and CDR2 SYGVKD. This CDR3 has 20 residues. V shed 3 bases and J 0 bases; nucleotides not matched to a gene: 13. The CDR3 region has the DNA TGTGCCATCAGTGAATCTAACCGGGACAGGATTCACTCTGGGGCCAACGTCCTGACTTTC. Residues: CAISESNRDRIHSGANVLTF.

The V and J genes are TRBV7-8 and TRBJ2-7; 8 positions match TRBD1. Per germline, CDR1 SGHVS and CDR2 FQNEAQ. Unmatched junction bases numbered 13, after V lost 5 bases and J lost 1 base. The CDR3 totals 17 residues. CDR3 residues: CASSRDRGHPVSYEQYF. CDR3 nucleotide sequence: TGTGCCAGCAGCCGCGACAGGGGCCACCCGGTGTCCTACGAGCAGTACTTC.

The rearrangement joins TRBV19 to TRBJ2-2, with TRBD1 identical over 8 bases. Unmatched junction bases numbered 2, after V lost 6 bases and J lost 5 bases. The CDR3 spans 13 residues. The germline CDR1 and CDR2 sequences are LNHDA and SQIVND (reference sequence). CDR3 in amino acids: CASRWTGTGELFF. CDR3 in DNA: TGTGCCAGTAGGTGGACAGGGACCGGGGAGCTGTTTTTT. The full variable domain, in which reference TRBV19 and TRBJ2-2 provide the parts outside the CDR3, is DGGITQSPKYLFRKEGQNVTLSCEQNLNHDAMYWYRQDPGQGLRLIYYSQIVNDFQKGDIAEGYSVSREKKESFPLTVTSAQKNPTAFYLCASRWTGTGELFFGEGSRLTVL.

The chain has TRBV14 and TRBJ2-7; D might be TRBD2 (5 bases). V lost 2 bases to trimming and J lost 3 bases, with 14 bases between them. The CDR3 is 15 amino acids. Germline V lookup: CDR1 SGHDN, CDR2 FVKESK. CDR3 sequence reads: CASSQTRVRDYEQYF. The CDR3 coding sequence is TGTGCCAGCAGCCAAACGAGGGTTAGGGACTACGAGCAGTACTTC.

The rearrangement joins TRBV30 to TRBJ1-5; a weak D match, TRBD1 (5 bases). The CDR3 totals 14 residues. The V gene lost 4 bases and the J gene lost 6 bases, with 16 bases spanning the gap. Germline lookup yields CDR1 GTSNPN and CDR2 SVGIG (reference sequence). In nucleotides, the CDR3 is TGTGCCTGGAACGGCGGGGACGTTGGTCAGCCCCAGCATTTT. Protein: CAWNGGDVGQPQHF.

This clone showed up just once. V gene TRBV6-4 combines with J gene TRBJ2-1, with 9 nucleotides matching TRBD1. Germline CDR1 MRHNA, CDR2 SNTAGT. The length of the CDR3 is 17 residues. The junction had 16 bases not matched to a gene; V was cut back by 5 bases and J by 8 bases. The CDR3 nucleotides are TGTGCCAGCAGTCCCGCCCCCGGTGGGACAGGGAGCGATGAGCAGTTCTTC. This sequence encodes CASSPAPGGTGSDEQFF.

This sequence joins TRBV6-5 and TRBJ1-2, with 7 bases matching TRBD1. Germline loops: CDR1 MNHEY, CDR2 SVGAGI. Trimming at V came to 4 bases and at J to 4 bases, leaving 12 bases not matched to a gene. The length of the CDR3 is 16 residues. CDR3 amino acids: CASSSPTGTVGYGYTF. CDR3 nucleotides: TGTGCCAGCAGTTCCCCGACAGGGACCGTGGGCTATGGCTACACCTTC.

This clone occurred once. An end of the junction does not agree with germline; a read error may underlie this. For the CDR3, the DNA is TGCGCCAGCAGCCAAGATTATGGAGTCTCGCACTATGGCTACACCTTC. Protein: CASSQDYGVSHYGYTF. The rearrangement joins TRBV5-4 to TRBJ1-2; D is unresolved. Per germline, CDR1 SGHNT and CDR2 YYREEE (reference sequence). CDR3 length equals 16 residues. Drawing the rest from reference TRBV5-4 and TRBJ1-2, the complete variable domain is ETGVTQSPTHLIKTRGQQVTLRCSSQSGHNTVSWYQQALGQGPQFIFQYYREEENGRGNFPPRFSGLQFPNYSSELNVNALELDDSALYLCASSQDYGVSHYGYTFGSGTRLTVV.

The DNA of the CDR3 is TGTGCCAGCAGTGACCGACAGACTAGCAATCAGCCCCAGCATTTT. It yields the protein CASSDRQTSNQPQHF. The J gene is TRBJ1-5, the V gene TRBV2; maybe TRBD1 (5 bases). Germline lookup yields CDR1 SNHLY and CDR2 FYNNEI. V was pared by 3 bases and J by 0 bases, with 9 bases between. The CDR3 runs to 15 residues.

The gene calls are TRBV29-1 and TRBJ1-1; the D gene is possibly TRBD1 (5 bases). V gave up 0 bases and J gave up 3 bases, with 14 bases separating them. This CDR3 spans 15 amino acids. From germline, CDR1 is SQVTM and CDR2 ANQGSEA. The CDR3 DNA reads as TGCAGCGTTGAAGATGGAAAGGGGTCGGACACTGAAGCTTTCTTT. Its protein is CSVEDGKGSDTEAFF.

The gene calls are TRBV27 and TRBJ1-2; 10 nucleotides line up with TRBD1. J lost 5 bases, V lost 1 base, and 10 bases had no gene match. Germline CDR1 is MNHEY and CDR2 is SMNVEV (reference sequence). The CDR3 loop spans 17 amino acids. The CDR3 region is CASSLYTTGGDPYGYTF. CDR3 coding DNA: TGTGCCAGCAGTTTATATACGACAGGGGGCGATCCTTATGGCTACACCTTC.

The chain recombines TRBV5-8 with TRBJ2-1; 9 nucleotides agree with TRBD2. J was trimmed by 6 bases and V by 2 bases; bases with no gene match: 6. CDR1 is SGHTS, CDR2 YDEGEE, per germline. This CDR3 is built from 15 residues. The CDR3 region has the DNA TGTGCCAGCAGCTTCCCGCGGGGGGGCCTCAATGAGCAGTTCTTC. Its protein is CASSFPRGGLNEQFF.

J is TRBJ1-3 and V is TRBV6-6, with D tentatively TRBD1 (5 bases). This CDR3 has 16 amino acids. V shed 3 bases and J shed 8 bases, with 20 bases lying between them. Germline CDR1 reads MNHNY; CDR2 reads SVGAGI (reference sequence). Here the CDR3 reads CASSYESWPPRDTIYF. The DNA of the CDR3 is TGTGCCAGCAGTTATGAGTCTTGGCCCCCCAGGGACACCATATATTTT.

The rearrangement joins TRBV5-1 to TRBJ1-5; 8 nucleotides line up with TRBD1. Looked up from germline, CDR1 is SGHRS and CDR2 is YFSETQ. With V trimmed by 1 base and J by 10 bases, 7 bases remained unmatched. The CDR3 spans 14 residues. The CDR3, as DNA: TGCGCCAGCAGCTTGACGACAGGGGCTGATCCCCAGCATTTT. As protein: CASSLTTGADPQHF.

The J gene is TRBJ1-6, the V gene TRBV18; D not certain. V lost 8 bases, J lost 9 bases, and 17 bases lay in between. There are 14 residues in the CDR3. Germline V CDR1 and CDR2: KGHSH, LQKENI. This chain's CDR3 is CASHSGGVGSPLHF. The CDR3 region has the DNA TGTGCCAGCCATTCGGGCGGGGTAGGTTCACCCCTCCACTTT.

The CDR3 is CASSYSRVGTEAFF. CDR3 in DNA: TGTGCCAGCAGTTACAGCAGGGTAGGCACTGAAGCTTTCTTT. The chain recombines TRBV6-5 with TRBJ1-1, with D possibly TRBD1 on 5 matching bases. Germline lookup yields CDR1 MNHEY and CDR2 SVGAGI. The CDR3 sequence is 14 residues long. With 2 bases removed from V and 4 bases from J, the gap between germline ends came to 11 bases.

The V and J genes are TRBV9 and TRBJ2-2; the D gene is possibly TRBD2 (6 bases). Germline-derived CDR1 and CDR2 are SGDLS and YYNGEE. There are 15 residues in the CDR3. Trimming took 4 bases from V and 3 from J, leaving 13 bases between them. The CDR3 DNA sequence: TGTGCCAGCAGCTCAAGCGGGTTGCACACCGGGGAGCTGTTTTTT. Its translation: CASSSSGLHTGELFF. Filled out from reference TRBV9 and TRBJ2-2, the complete variable domain reads DSGVTQTPKHLITATGQRVTLRCSPRSGDLSVYWYQQSLDQGLQFLIQYYNGEERAKGNILERFSAQQFPDLHSELNLSSLELGDSALYFCASSSSGLHTGELFFGEGSRLTVL.

The chain is built from TRBV5-4 and TRBJ2-1; the D gene is possibly TRBD2 (6 bases). With 1 base removed from V and 7 bases from J, the gap between germline ends came to 12 bases. Germline values: CDR1 SGHNT, CDR2 YYREEE (reference sequence). The CDR3 covers 14 residues. The CDR3 bases are TGTGCCAGCAGCTTGAGGCGGGGTGGGAATGAGCAGTTCTTC. Amino acids: CASSLRRGGNEQFF.

The V call is TRBV5-1, the J call TRBJ1-1; possibly TRBD1 for D (5 bases). V was shortened by 3 bases and J by 6 bases, with 15 bases between the two germline ends. This CDR3 has 14 residues. In germline, CDR1 is SGHRS, CDR2 YFSETQ. The CDR3 DNA sequence: TGCGCCAGCAGCTCCAGGGTAGCCGAGGCTGAAGCTTTCTTT. Encoded protein: CASSSRVAEAEAFF.

In nucleotides, the CDR3 is TGTGCCAGCAGTCTGACAGGGGAGAACTATGGCTACACCTTC. Translated, it gives CASSLTGENYGYTF. The chain recombines TRBV6-5 with TRBJ1-2; TRBD1 aligns across 8 bases. From germline, CDR1 is MNHEY and CDR2 SVGAGI. The CDR3 extends over 14 amino acids. Trimming took 5 bases from V and 2 from J; bases not matched to a gene: 4.

This rearrangement joins TRBV7-3 to TRBJ1-4; D gene unclear. The V gene's germline CDR1 is SGHTA and CDR2 FQGTGA. This CDR3 is 13 amino acids long. Trimming removed 7 bases from V and 7 bases from J, with 13 bases in between. DNA for the CDR3: TGTGCCAGCACCCCTCGCGAGCGTGAAAAACTGTTTTTT. Encoded protein: CASTPREREKLFF.

J is TRBJ2-7 and V is TRBV4-2, with D unclear. V lost 1 base and J lost 4, with 8 bases in between. CDR1 is LGHNA and CDR2 is YNFKEQ in the germline V gene. The CDR3 is 13 amino acids. CDR3 in DNA: TGTGCCAGCAGCCAAGGAGCAATGTACGAGCAGTACTTC. It specifies CASSQGAMYEQYF.

About this clone: The junction shows a germline mismatch at one end, possibly a read error. The gene calls are TRBV7-7 and TRBJ2-5, with TRBD1 matching over 12 bases. CDR3 size: 15 residues. The V gene's germline CDR1 is SSHAT and CDR2 FNYEAQ (reference sequence). In nucleotides, the CDR3 is TGTGCTAGCAGCTGGGACAGGGGGCGCGGGGAGACCCAGTACTTC. Its protein product is CASSWDRGRGETQYF. Combining the CDR3 with reference TRBV7-7 and TRBJ2-5 gives the whole variable domain GAGVSQSPRYKVTKRGQDVTLRCDPISSHATLYWYQQALGQGPEFLTYFNYEAQPDKSGLPSDRFSAERPEGSISTLTIQRTEQRDSAMYRCASSWDRGRGETQYFGPGTRLLVL.

The genes are TRBV11-2 and TRBJ1-1, with D perhaps matching TRBD1 (5 bases). Between the trimmed V and J ends, which lost 2 bases and 1 base, there was a span of 11 bases. Germline V CDR1 and CDR2: SGHAT, FQNNGV. CDR3 size: 15 residues. Here the CDR3 reads CASSLPGLRNTEAFF. The CDR3 bases are TGTGCCAGCAGCTTACCGGGACTGAGGAACACTGAAGCTTTCTTT.